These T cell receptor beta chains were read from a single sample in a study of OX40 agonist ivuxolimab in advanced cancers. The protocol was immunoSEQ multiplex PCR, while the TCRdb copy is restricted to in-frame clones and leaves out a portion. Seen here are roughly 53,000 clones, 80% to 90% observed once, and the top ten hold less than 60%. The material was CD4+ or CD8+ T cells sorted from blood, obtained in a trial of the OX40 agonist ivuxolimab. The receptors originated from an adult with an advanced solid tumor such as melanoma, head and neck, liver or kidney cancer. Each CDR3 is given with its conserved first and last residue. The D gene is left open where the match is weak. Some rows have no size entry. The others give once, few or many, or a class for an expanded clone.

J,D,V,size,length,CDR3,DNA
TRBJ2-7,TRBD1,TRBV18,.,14,CASSPGQASYEQYF,TGTGCCAGCTCACCGGGACAGGCCTCCTACGAGCAGTACTTC
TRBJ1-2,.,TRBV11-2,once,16,CASSLPRGGSNYGYTF,TGTGCCAGCAGCTTGCCCAGGGGCGGCTCAAACTATGGCTACACCTTC
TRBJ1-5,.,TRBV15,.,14,CATSPAGPNQPQHF,TGTGCCACCAGCCCTGCGGGGCCTAATCAGCCCCAGCATTTT
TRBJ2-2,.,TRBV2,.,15,CASSERLSFGGELFF,TGTGCCAGCAGTGAAAGACTCTCTTTTGGCGGGGAGCTGTTTTTT
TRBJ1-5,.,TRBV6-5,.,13,CASSPIEGQPQHF,TGTGCCAGCAGCCCGATTGAGGGTCAGCCCCAGCATTTT
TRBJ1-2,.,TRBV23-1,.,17,CASSLPGSPLVDYGYTF,TGCGCCAGCAGTCTCCCGGGGTCTCCCCTGGTCGACTATGGCTACACCTTC
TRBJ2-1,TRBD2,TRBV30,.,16,CAWSVLGAGNYNEQFF,TGTGCCTGGAGTGTACTAGGAGCGGGGAACTACAATGAGCAGTTCTTC
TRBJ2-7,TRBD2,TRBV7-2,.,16,CASSLVEREVLGEQYF,TGTGCCAGCAGCTTAGTAGAGCGGGAGGTTCTTGGAGAGCAGTACTTC
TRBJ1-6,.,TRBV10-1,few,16,CASRGEVPNYNSPLHF,TGCGCCAGCAGAGGGGAGGTCCCCAACTATAATTCACCCCTCCACTTT
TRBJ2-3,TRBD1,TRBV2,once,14,CASRGGAGTDTQYF,TGTGCCAGCAGAGGGGGCGCGGGCACAGATACGCAGTATTTT
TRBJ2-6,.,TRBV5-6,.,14,CASSQASGANVLTF,TGTGCCAGCAGCCAGGCATCAGGGGCCAACGTCCTGACTTTC
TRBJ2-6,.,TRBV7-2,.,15,CASSLVGGGANVLTF,TGTGCCAGCAGCTTAGTGGGGGGCGGGGCCAACGTCCTGACTTTC
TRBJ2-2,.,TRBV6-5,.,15,CASRSTGAGSGELFF,TGTGCCAGCAGGTCTACCGGGGCCGGGTCCGGGGAGCTGTTTTTT
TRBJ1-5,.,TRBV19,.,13,CASRGQFNQPQHF,TGTGCCAGTAGAGGGCAGTTCAATCAGCCCCAGCATTTT
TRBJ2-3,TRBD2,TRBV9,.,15,CASSVASGITDTQYF,TGTGCCAGCAGCGTAGCTAGCGGGATCACAGATACGCAGTATTTT
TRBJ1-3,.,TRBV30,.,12,CASSPRGDTIYF,TGTGCCTCGAGCCCACGGGGAGACACCATATATTTT
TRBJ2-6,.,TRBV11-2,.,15,CASSLTGPTANVLTF,TGTGCCAGCAGCTTGACAGGCCCCACGGCCAACGTCCTGACTTTC
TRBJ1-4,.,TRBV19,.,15,CASSIMGATNEKLFF,TGTGCCAGTAGTATCATGGGCGCAACTAATGAAAAACTGTTTTTT
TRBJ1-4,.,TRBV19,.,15,CASSIALVTGEKLFF,TGTGCCAGTAGTATAGCTTTGGTCACGGGGGAAAAACTGTTTTTT
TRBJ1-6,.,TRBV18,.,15,CASSPDRSPNSPLHF,TGTGCCAGCTCACCCGACAGGTCCCCTAATTCACCCCTCCACTTT
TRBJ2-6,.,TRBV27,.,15,CASSFRGLGANVLTF,TGTGCCAGCAGTTTCAGGGGTCTTGGGGCCAACGTCCTGACTTTC
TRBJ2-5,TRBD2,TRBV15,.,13,CATSRDPAGVEYF,TGTGCCACCAGCAGAGATCCAGCGGGGGTTGAGTACTTC
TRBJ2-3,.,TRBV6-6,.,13,CASSGGGVDTQYF,TGTGCCAGCAGTGGGGGTGGTGTGGATACGCAGTATTTT
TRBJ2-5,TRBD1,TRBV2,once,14,CASSVTGVVETQYF,TGTGCCAGCAGTGTGACAGGGGTCGTAGAGACCCAGTACTTC
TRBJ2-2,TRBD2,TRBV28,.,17,CASSSASGTWNTGELFF,TGTGCCAGCAGTAGTGCTAGCGGGACCTGGAACACCGGGGAGCTGTTTTTT
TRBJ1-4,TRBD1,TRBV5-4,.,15,CASSPGTGGAEKLFF,TGTGCCAGCAGCCCTGGGACAGGGGGCGCGGAAAAACTGTTTTTT
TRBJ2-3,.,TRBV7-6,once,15,CASSRSGHSTDTQYF,TGTGCCAGCAGTCGAAGTGGACACAGCACAGATACGCAGTATTTT